Described below is a single T cell receptor beta chain sequence and its context. Its target is not known. Profiling relied on immunoSEQ multiplex PCR, and the TCRdb table lists in-frame clones only, not all of them. The table records 160,000 or so clones, approximately 90% of them present only once. This sample is part of a study of T cell responses to AZD1222 COVID-19 vaccine. Study results and limitations: A mostly white British donor set with more females was recruited, and clonal diversity was possibly underestimated.

Germline V gene data show CDR1 as MRHNA and CDR2 as SNTAGT. The CDR3 length is 18 residues. J gave up 0 bases and V 2 bases, and 12 bases lay outside the gene matches. The clonotype was recovered from an adult in good health. The input for sequencing was peripheral blood, taken on day 0 of AZD1222 vaccination. This rearrangement joins TRBV6-4 to TRBJ1-2, with TRBD1 identical over 7 bases. CDR3 loop: CASSDQGTAQPANYGYTF. CDR3 bases: TGTGCCAGCAGTGACCAAGGGACAGCGCAGCCGGCTAACTATGGCTACACCTTC.